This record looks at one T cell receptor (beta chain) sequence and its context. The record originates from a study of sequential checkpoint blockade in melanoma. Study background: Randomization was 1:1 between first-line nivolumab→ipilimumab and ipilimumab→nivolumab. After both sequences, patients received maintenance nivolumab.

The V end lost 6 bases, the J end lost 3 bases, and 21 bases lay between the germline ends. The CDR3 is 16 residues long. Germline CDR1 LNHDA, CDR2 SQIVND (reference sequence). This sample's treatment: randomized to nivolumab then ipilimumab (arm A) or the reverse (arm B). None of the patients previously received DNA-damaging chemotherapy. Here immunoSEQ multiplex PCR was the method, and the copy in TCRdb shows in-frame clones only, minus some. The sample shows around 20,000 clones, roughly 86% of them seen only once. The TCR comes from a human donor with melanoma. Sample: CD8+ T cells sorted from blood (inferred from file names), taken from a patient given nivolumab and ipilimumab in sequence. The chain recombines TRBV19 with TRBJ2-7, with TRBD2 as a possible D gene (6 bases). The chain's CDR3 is CASSPAGSGLSYEQYF. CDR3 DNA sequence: TGTGCCAGTAGCCCCGCCGGGAGCGGGCTTAGCTACGAGCAGTACTTC.